Only one count was recorded for the clone carrying this T cell receptor beta chain. The CDR3 runs 15 residues. CDR1 and CDR2 (germline): SGDLS, YYNGEE. The trim removed 3 bases at V and 1 base at J, leaving 5 bases unmatched. These data are taken from a study of blood T cell repertoires in COVID-19. Looking at the study overall: The samples span acute and convalescent COVID-19 from the United States, Italy and Spain. Sample material is recorded as cDNA or gDNA derived from T cells, B-cell-depleted T cells, or PBMCs.

In the study's own analysis: Estimates of nucleated cell counts were drawn from the amplification of reference gene primers. The method was immunoSEQ multiplex PCR; TCRdb's version includes in-frame clones alone and lacks a portion of them. V, J and clone size reflect that table, while D and trimming were determined from the DNA. The sample carries approximately 300,000 clones, approximately 90% recorded once. The chain carries TRBV9 and TRBJ1-1; 8 bases map to TRBD1. The sequence was collected from a woman aged 40 to 50 with acute or convalescent COVID-19. The sequencing input was peripheral blood. Here the CDR3 reads CASSAPGTGNTEAFF. Written as DNA, the CDR3 is TGTGCCAGCAGCGCACCCGGGACAGGGAACACTGAAGCTTTCTTT.